This T cell receptor (beta chain) emerged from a study of blood T cell dynamics during melanoma immunotherapy. Worth noting for this clone: Its antigen is not identified.

Study-wide points: The most clonal sorted CD8+ subset, immune-effector cells, was closest to cell-free DNA CDR3 sequences.

Profiling relied on immunoSEQ multiplex PCR, and the TCRdb table lists in-frame clones only, not all of them. The table lists about 3,500 clones, 80% to 95% of them singletons. The time point here: pre-treatment baseline. Patients with prior systemic cancer treatment, concomitant immunosuppressants, or other active malignancies were excluded. This CDR3 has 15 amino acids. Germline CDR1 reads MDHEN; CDR2 reads SYDVKM. Trimming removed 6 bases from V and 2 bases from J; junction bases left unmatched: 10. Sequencing was performed on effector memory CD8+ T cells from blood, taken from a patient treated with checkpoint blockade. This TCR was sampled from a human donor with melanoma. The rearrangement joins TRBV28 to TRBJ2-7; 7 bases line up with TRBD1. The CDR3 sequence: CASSPPDRSPYEQYF. As DNA, the CDR3 is TGTGCCAGCAGCCCTCCGGACAGGTCCCCCTACGAGCAGTACTTC.